This TCR beta chain was obtained from a study of blood T cell repertoires in COVID-19. About the research overall: COVID-19 samples from acute and convalescent phases originated in the United States, Italy and Spain. Sample material is recorded as cDNA or gDNA derived from T cells, B-cell-depleted T cells, or PBMCs.

The CDR3 loop spans 18 amino acids. V was clipped by 8 bases and J by 0 bases; unmatched bases: 19. In the study's own analysis: Estimation of nucleated cell counts relied on the amplification of reference gene primers. Method: immunoSEQ multiplex PCR; TCRdb's copy keeps in-frame clones and lacks some. V and J calls and clone size follow that table, whereas D and trimming were derived from the DNA. The sample includes 40,000 to 45,000 clones, 85% to 95% of them seen just once. What was sequenced was peripheral blood. This sequence originates from a human donor in a cohort sampled during active COVID-19. V is TRBV23-1 and J is TRBJ2-7; 7 nucleotides line up with TRBD1. TRBV23-1 is an open reading frame whose function is uncertain. The CDR3 coding sequence is TGCGCCAGCTCCAGTGGACAGGCCTTGTGGTGTGACTCCTACGAGCAGTACTTC. This codes for CASSSGQALWCDSYEQYF.